This TCR beta chain originates from a study of T-cell reconstitution after alpha-beta-depleted transplantation in children. Study conclusions and caveats: Diversity of TCRbeta at day 60 was high in some patients, arising from surviving recipient T cells and thymic progenitors. By one year post-transplant, T-cell counts and diversity largely arose from T cells that were newly produced. The study reportedly traced alpha-beta T cells about two months after transplant to several hundred expanded graft clones.

Unique molecular identifiers were used to barcode this TCRbeta library. TCRdb used MiXCR to reprocess the PCR reads, holding one entry per CDR3 protein. The table lists over 25,000 distinct CDR3 sequences, 6.4% of them singletons, with roughly 30% in the top ten. Remarks on this clonotype: Its antigen is unknown.

Deletions cut 1 base from V and 1 base from J, with 7 bases between. The CDR3 is 14 amino acids. Germline assignment: CDR1 SGHTA and CDR2 FQGNSA. The sequenced sample was peripheral blood, obtained 60 days after TCRalphabeta/CD19-depleted stem cell transplant. This TCR was sampled from a child less than two years old who had a stem cell transplant for acute myeloid leukemia, so the T cells may come from the graft donor. The chain employs TRBV7-2 and TRBJ2-5; D not resolved. The CDR3 DNA reads as TGTGCCAGCAGCTTAGACAGCCTCCAAGAGACCCAGTACTTC. Encoded protein: CASSLDSLQETQYF. Combining the CDR3 with reference TRBV7-2 and TRBJ2-5 gives the whole variable domain GAGVSQSPSNKVTEKGKDVELRCDPISGHTALYWYRQSLGQGLEFLIYFQGNSAPDKSGLPSDRFSAERTGGSVSTLTIQRTQQEDSAVYLCASSLDSLQETQYFGPGTRLLVL.